One sample yielded the 21 T cell receptor beta chains listed below, sequenced in a study of OX40 agonist ivuxolimab in advanced cancers. Clones were sequenced by immunoSEQ multiplex PCR, and TCRdb holds only the in-frame ones, with some missing. The data contain tens of thousands of clones, approximately 70% of them seen just once; the ten biggest clones take up approximately 20%. The sample consisted of CD4+ or CD8+ T cells sorted from blood, taken in a trial of the OX40 agonist ivuxolimab. The receptors shown here come from an adult with an advanced solid tumor such as melanoma, head and neck, liver or kidney cancer.

The V call is TRBV7-8, the J call TRBJ2-7; D is perhaps TRBD2 (6 bases). V lost 5 bases to trimming and J lost 2 bases, with 22 bases between them. CDR1 and CDR2 from the germline V gene are SGHVS and FQNEAQ. The CDR3 is 17 amino acids. CDR3 DNA sequence: TGTGCCAGCAGCCATTATTCGGGACTCGGTGCCCCCTACGAGCAGTACTTC. Translation: CASSHYSGLGAPYEQYF.

V usage is TRBV5-6 and J usage is TRBJ2-7, with TRBD2 as a possible D gene (6 bases). V lost 4 bases, J lost 2 bases, and 10 bases lay in between. The CDR3 loop spans 13 amino acids. Germline values: CDR1 SGHDT, CDR2 YYEEEE. The CDR3: CASSPPGAYEQYF. Here the CDR3 DNA reads TGTGCCAGCAGCCCCCCGGGGGCCTACGAGCAGTACTTC.

V and J are TRBV7-8 and TRBJ1-3, with a possible D match to TRBD1 (5 bases). The CDR3 runs to 15 residues. Trimming cost V 6 bases and J 0 bases, with 12 bases left between them. Germline CDR1 reads SGHVS; CDR2 reads FQNEAQ. The CDR3 coding sequence is TGTGCCAGCAGTATGGGGCTGAGCTCTGGAAACACCATATATTTT. Its protein product is CASSMGLSSGNTIYF.

CDR3 in amino acids: CASSPADSPEQYF. Here the CDR3 DNA reads TGTGCCAGCAGCCCCGCGGACAGCCCCGAGCAGTACTTC. The V gene is TRBV7-9, the J gene TRBJ2-7; possibly TRBD1 for D (6 bases). Germline CDR1 reads SEHNR; CDR2 reads FQNEAQ (reference sequence). This CDR3 spans 13 amino acids. V was clipped by 5 bases and J by 6 bases, with 14 bases between them.

This clone was seen more than once but under ten times. The rearrangement links TRBV7-9 to TRBJ2-5; 11 bases are a match to TRBD1. CDR3 length equals 14 residues. In germline, CDR1 is SEHNR, CDR2 FQNEAQ (reference sequence). V lost 4 bases, J lost 6 bases, and 4 bases stayed unmatched. CDR3 in DNA: TGTGCCAGCAGCTCGGACAGGGGGCATAAGACCCAGTACTTC. Translated, it gives CASSSDRGHKTQYF.

For this clone: The CDR3 end shows no conserved phenylalanine or tryptophan, and so a read error is likely. It is unclear where the CDR3 begins or ends on the DNA, so no DNA is shown, and the CDR3 is as TCRdb lists it. V is TRBV29-1 and J is TRBJ2-7; TRBD2 reflects the table's D call only, with no check against the DNA. Looked up from germline, CDR1 is SQVTM and CDR2 is ANQGSEA. From its first to its last residue, the CDR3 has 8 amino acids. The CDR3 loop is CSVPPRVA.

V is TRBV27 and J is TRBJ2-7, with D perhaps matching TRBD2 (7 bases). The CDR3 extends over 15 amino acids. Deletions cut 2 bases from V and 0 bases from J, with 11 bases between. The germline gives CDR1 MNHEY, CDR2 SMNVEV (reference sequence). The CDR3: CASSLRGGASYEQYF. The CDR3 bases are TGTGCCAGCAGTTTAAGGGGGGGGGCCTCCTACGAGCAGTACTTC.

This clone was counted a few times. The chain joins TRBV6-6 to TRBJ1-6; D ambiguous. The V gene lost 5 bases and the J gene lost 7 bases, with 12 bases spanning the gap. The CDR3 has 14 amino acids. From germline, CDR1 is MNHNY and CDR2 SVGAGI (reference sequence). The CDR3 DNA reads as TGTGCCAGCAGTGTGGCCCCCTGGAATTCACCCCTCCACTTT. The encoded protein is CASSVAPWNSPLHF.

The V and J genes are TRBV9 and TRBJ1-6; D is uncertain. Trimming pared 0 bases from V and 3 bases from J, leaving 7 bases between. Per the germline V gene, CDR1 is SGDLS and CDR2 is YYNGEE. The CDR3 extends over 15 amino acids. The CDR3 protein is CASSVGQNYNSPLHF. For the CDR3, the DNA is TGTGCCAGCAGCGTAGGGCAGAACTATAATTCACCCCTCCACTTT.

The chain joins TRBV29-1 to TRBJ2-7; possibly TRBD1 or TRBD2 for D (5 bases each). The germline V gene encodes CDR1 SQVTM and CDR2 ANQGSEA. This CDR3 contains 13 residues. Trimming left V 4 bases short and J 6 bases short, with 16 bases between. In DNA, the CDR3 is TGCAGCGTTGTCGGGACCCAAGGTTTCGAGCAGTACTTC. Its translation is CSVVGTQGFEQYF.

The rearrangement links TRBV28 to TRBJ1-5; D remains unclear. The germline V gene has CDR1 MDHEN and CDR2 SYDVKM. The CDR3 loop spans 13 amino acids. Trimming took off 0 bases at V and 1 base at J, with 1 base between the two ends. The CDR3 DNA reads TGTGCCAGCAGTTTATGGAGCAATCAGCCCCAGCATTTT. It translates to CASSLWSNQPQHF.

This clone has just one count. V and J are TRBV2 and TRBJ2-1, with D perhaps TRBD1 (6 bases). This CDR3 has 16 amino acids. V lost 5 bases and J 10 bases, leaving 24 bases between the germline ends. Germline loops: CDR1 SNHLY, CDR2 FYNNEI. CDR3 sequence (DNA): TGTGCCAGCAGTCCGATAAGGACAGAGATCTACACCGAGCAGTTCTTC. The encoded protein is CASSPIRTEIYTEQFF.

This chain connects TRBV9 to TRBJ2-6; D uncertain. Germline V gene lookup returns CDR1 SGDLS and CDR2 YYNGEE. Trimming pared 0 bases from V and 0 bases from J, leaving 7 bases between. The CDR3 length is 16 residues. The CDR3 loop is CASSVAQLSGANVLTF. CDR3 coding DNA: TGTGCCAGCAGCGTAGCCCAGCTCTCTGGGGCCAACGTCCTGACTTTC.

V is TRBV7-9 and J is TRBJ1-2; D unresolved. Germline V gene data show CDR1 as SEHNR and CDR2 as FQNEAQ (reference sequence). Trimming cost V 2 bases and J 0 bases, with 16 bases left between them. The CDR3 runs to 17 residues. This CDR3 is CASSLRSDLLANYGYTF. DNA for the CDR3: TGTGCCAGCAGCTTACGGTCGGACCTCTTAGCTAACTATGGCTACACCTTC.

This chain links TRBV5-4 with TRBJ1-1; no clear D. This CDR3 is built from 16 residues. V was cut by 4 bases and J by 0 bases, with 16 bases left in between. Germline-derived CDR1 and CDR2 are SGHNT and YYREEE (reference sequence). The CDR3 bases are TGTGCCAGCAGCCAAGATAGGGCAGACATGAACACTGAAGCTTTCTTT. Translated, it gives CASSQDRADMNTEAFF.

The chain joins TRBV27 to TRBJ2-1; D remains ambiguous. Trimming removed 5 bases at V and 0 bases at J, with 11 bases between. Looked up from germline, CDR1 is MNHEY and CDR2 is SMNVEV (reference sequence). This CDR3 is 15 amino acids long. Here the CDR3 reads CASSPDLSSYNEQFF. The DNA for the CDR3 is TGTGCCAGCAGTCCCGATTTGAGCTCCTACAATGAGCAGTTCTTC.

About this clone: One junction end disagrees with the germline gene, perhaps due to a read error. This chain connects TRBV19 to TRBJ1-2; D uncertain. The CDR3 spans 12 residues. From germline, CDR1 is LNHDA and CDR2 SQIVND (reference sequence). The CDR3 bases are TGTGCCAGTAGTATAGTCCGCCTTACACCTGTTTTC. Amino acid sequence: CASSIVRLTPVF.

This clone was recorded many times. The genes are TRBV7-9 and TRBJ2-7; D not resolved. This CDR3 comprises 11 residues. V shed 5 bases and J shed 6 bases, with 8 bases lying between them. Germline CDR1 SEHNR, CDR2 FQNEAQ (reference sequence). The CDR3 here is CASSPISEQYF. For the CDR3, the DNA is TGTGCCAGCAGCCCGATATCCGAGCAGTACTTC.

V and J are TRBV11-2 and TRBJ2-3; 11 bases are shared with TRBD2. The CDR3 is 16 amino acids. Germline CDR1 and CDR2: SGHAT and FQNNGV. J was trimmed by 4 bases and V by 5 bases; bases with no gene match: 8. CDR3 coding DNA: TGTGCCAGCAGCCAGCTAGCGGGGGGAACTGCAGATACGCAGTATTTT. This encodes CASSQLAGGTADTQYF.

The V and J genes are TRBV7-8 and TRBJ2-3; D gene unclear. The CDR3 loop spans 14 amino acids. The V gene's germline CDR1 is SGHVS and CDR2 FQNEAQ. V was trimmed by 5 bases and J by 8 bases, leaving 17 bases between them. The CDR3, as DNA: TGTGCCAGCAGCCTAGGTGGGGATCGTGCTACGCAGTATTTT. Translation gives CASSLGGDRATQYF.

The chain couples TRBV19 to TRBJ1-2; a possible D gene is TRBD1 (5 bases). CDR3 length: 13 residues. Germline V gene lookup returns CDR1 LNHDA and CDR2 SQIVND (reference sequence). V was pared by 4 bases and J by 8 bases, with 14 bases between. The CDR3, as DNA: TGTGCCAGTAGTACCTCAGGGTTTGGGGGCTACACCTTC. Amino acid sequence: CASSTSGFGGYTF. Full variable domain (missing parts from reference TRBV19 and TRBJ1-2): DGGITQSPKYLFRKEGQNVTLSCEQNLNHDAMYWYRQDPGQGLRLIYYSQIVNDFQKGDIAEGYSVSREKKESFPLTVTSAQKNPTAFYLCASSTSGFGGYTFGSGTRLTVV.